This T cell receptor beta chain was recorded in a study of naive and memory T cell subsets. RNA was extracted from 2 to 2.5 ml of whole blood of healthy adults. An oligonucleotide containing a UMI was ligated to the 3' end of TCR cDNA. Unsorted total RNA, about 1 to 1000 ng, was DNase treated before reverse transcription. General study results and limits: This RNA-based method may be sensitive to activation-related transcript changes.

Ten or more counts support this clonotype. No antigen is known for it. Trimming cost V 6 bases and J 1 base, with 9 bases left between them. The CDR3 length is 14 residues. CDR1 is SGHDN, CDR2 FVKESK, per germline. Blood and skin TCR RNA was reverse transcribed with alpha and beta constant primers. Amplification of ligated cDNA took four PCR rounds with SP2 and nested alpha and beta constant primers. TCRdb re-called the 5' RACE reads through MiXCR, storing one row per CDR3 protein. The sample contains approximately 22,000 distinct CDR3 sequences, 4% to 4.5% of which appear only once. The chain joins TRBV14 to TRBJ2-2; D possibly corresponds to TRBD1 (6 bases). This clonotype was sampled from a male donor in good health. Here the CDR3 DNA reads TGTGCCAGCAGACTGGGACAGAACACCGGGGAGCTGTTTTTT. Translated: CASRLGQNTGELFF.